The source of this T cell receptor beta chain is a study of metastatic and nonmetastatic thyroid tumors. This clone was picked up many times. Thyroid surgery was performed in patients who had received no treatment beforehand. Deletions cut 5 bases from V and 10 bases from J, with 15 bases between. CDR1 and CDR2 from the germline V gene are SGHNT and YENEEA. The CDR3 spans 14 residues. MiXCR reprocessed the PCR reads for TCRdb. Here the sample spans approximately 25,000 clones, around 26% being singletons. This TCR was recovered from a male donor with papillary thyroid cancer or a benign thyroid nodule (not recorded which). Some clones in this sample may be carry-over from other donors' samples. The chain employs TRBV11-3 and TRBJ1-6, with no clear D. Sequencing was performed on blood. The CDR3 reads CASSLRRVDSPLHF. CDR3 nucleotides: TGTGCCAGCAGCCTGAGAAGGGTAGACTCACCCCTCCACTTT.